This T cell receptor beta chain is drawn from a study of T-cell reconstitution after alpha-beta-depleted transplantation in children. This CDR3 spans 14 amino acids. Trimming removed 2 bases from V and 3 bases from J, with 11 bases in between. Per germline, CDR1 KGHSH and CDR2 LQKENI. Preparing the TCRbeta library involved the use of unique molecular identifiers. A single record per CDR3 protein comes from TCRdb applying MiXCR to the PCR reads. The sample holds tens of thousands of distinct CDR3 sequences; roughly 15% are singletons and the top ten take around a fifth. Notes on this clonotype: Antigen: not known.

Broader study findings: T-cell counts and diversity at one year following transplant were attributed mainly to newly produced T cells. High day-60 TCRbeta diversity in some patients came from surviving recipient T cells and thymic progenitors. Several hundred graft clones that had expanded were reportedly the source of alpha-beta T cells about two months after transplant.

The TCR was taken from a male patient aged 2 to 9 who had a stem cell transplant for acute lymphoblastic leukemia, so the T cells may come from the graft donor. The V gene is TRBV18, the J gene TRBJ2-7, with a possible D match to TRBD2 (6 bases). Sequences were derived from PBMCs, mostly from graft donor cells, sampled 180 days after TCRalphabeta/CD19-depleted stem cell transplant. The CDR3, as DNA: TGTGCCAGCTCACCAAGGAGGGGTCTCTACGAGCAGTACTTC. Protein sequence: CASSPRRGLYEQYF.